A selection of T cell receptor beta chains follows, all from one sample in a study of sequential checkpoint blockade in melanoma. Sequencing used immunoSEQ multiplex PCR; TCRdb keeps in-frame clones, though not all of them. Of approximately 22,000 clones listed, around 80% are singletons. This specimen consisted of CD8+ T cells sorted from blood (inferred from file names), obtained from a patient given nivolumab and ipilimumab in sequence. These receptors originate from a human donor with melanoma. The CDR3 runs from the conserved cysteine through the conserved F or W. The D gene is left open where the match is weak. A clone size is listed for some rows: how often the clone was seen (once, few, many), or a class if it is expanded.

clone_size	d_call	j_call	v_call	cdr3_nt	cdr3_aa
few	TRBD1	TRBJ2-6	TRBV28	TGTGCCAGCAGGACAGGGGGCGCCTCGGACGTCCTGACTTTC	CASRTGGASDVLTF
NA	NA	TRBJ1-2	TRBV20-1	TGCAGTGCTAGGGGGGGGCACGGCTACACCTTC	CSARGGHGYTF
NA	NA	TRBJ1-3	TRBV30	TGTGCCTGGAGTCCCCGAGGAGGGGCTGGAAACACCATATATTTT	CAWSPRGGAGNTIYF
once	TRBD2	TRBJ2-1	TRBV12-5	TGTGCTAGTGGTTTGGTATACGGGAGGTCCGAAAATGAGCAGTTCTTC	CASGLVYGRSENEQFF
NA	NA	TRBJ1-4	TRBV5-5	TGTGCCAGCAGCAGGGGCCACGCAACTAATGAAAAACTGTTTTTT	CASSRGHATNEKLFF
NA	NA	TRBJ2-7	TRBV28	TGTGCCAGCAGCGACAGCCGGCCCTCCTACGAGCAGTACTTC	CASSDSRPSYEQYF
NA	TRBD1	TRBJ2-2	TRBV5-1	TGCGCCAGCAGCTCCCGGGACAGGTCTAACACCGGGGAGCTGTTTTTT	CASSSRDRSNTGELFF
NA	NA	TRBJ1-4	TRBV30	TGTGCCAGGGGAGGGGAATTAGGGGAAAAACTGTTTTTT	CARGGELGEKLFF
NA	TRBD2	TRBJ2-1	TRBV28	TGTGCCAGCTACAATCTAGCGGGAGTGGGGAATGAGCAGTTCTTC	CASYNLAGVGNEQFF
NA	TRBD1	TRBJ1-1	TRBV18	TGTGCCAGCTCATGGACAGGGGAAACTGAAGCTTTCTTT	CASSWTGETEAFF
NA	TRBD1	TRBJ1-1	TRBV7-2	TGTGCCAGCAGCTTCCGGGACAGGAACACTGAAGCTTTCTTT	CASSFRDRNTEAFF
NA	NA	TRBJ2-2	TRBV6-5	TGTGCCAGCAGTTACTCTTTGGCTAACACCGGGGAGCTGTTTTTT	CASSYSLANTGELFF
NA	TRBD1	TRBJ2-2	TRBV28	TGTGCCAGCAACCTACAACCGGGACAGGTGGACACCGGGGAGCTGTTTTTT	CASNLQPGQVDTGELFF
NA	NA	TRBJ2-7	TRBV13	TGTGCCAGCAGCTACAGGACTGGGAGGTCCTACGAGCAGTACTTC	CASSYRTGRSYEQYF
NA	NA	TRBJ2-3	TRBV7-9	TGTGCCAGCAGCCCACGGCGCGGGGTAGGAACAGATACGCAGTATTTT	CASSPRRGVGTDTQYF
NA	NA	TRBJ1-1	TRBV5-6	TGTGCCAGCAGCTTGGCGAGAAAAGTTGAAGCTTTCTTT	CASSLARKVEAFF
NA	TRBD2	TRBJ2-1	TRBV5-5	TGTGCCAGCAGCTCGGTGGGGGGGACCAATGAGCAGTTCTTC	CASSSVGGTNEQFF
NA	NA	TRBJ2-3	TRBV19	TGTGCCAGTAGTATGGCGGACTACACAGATACGCAGTATTTT	CASSMADYTDTQYF
NA	TRBD2	TRBJ2-7	TRBV7-2	TGTGCCAGCAGCCCAGGGGGCCTAGCGGGAGCGCTCTACGAGCAGTACTTC	CASSPGGLAGALYEQYF
NA	TRBD1	TRBJ2-5	TRBV7-2	TGTGCCAGCAGCTACAGGGGGCGGGGGGAGACCCAGTACTTC	CASSYRGRGETQYF
NA	NA	TRBJ1-4	TRBV2	TGTGCCAGCAGAGCGGGGGGTGAAAAACTGTTTTTT	CASRAGGEKLFF
NA	TRBD1	TRBJ1-2	TRBV28	TGTGCCAGCAGTTTTCTACCGGGACAGGGGAACTATGGCTACACCTTC	CASSFLPGQGNYGYTF
NA	NA	TRBJ1-1	TRBV5-1	TGCGCCAGCAGCTTGGCCGGGGGGAACATGAACACTGAAGCTTTCTTT	CASSLAGGNMNTEAFF
NA	TRBD1	TRBJ2-2	TRBV7-9	TGTGCCAGCAGCCCCCAGGGGGTAATCAACACCGGGGAGCTGTTTTTT	CASSPQGVINTGELFF